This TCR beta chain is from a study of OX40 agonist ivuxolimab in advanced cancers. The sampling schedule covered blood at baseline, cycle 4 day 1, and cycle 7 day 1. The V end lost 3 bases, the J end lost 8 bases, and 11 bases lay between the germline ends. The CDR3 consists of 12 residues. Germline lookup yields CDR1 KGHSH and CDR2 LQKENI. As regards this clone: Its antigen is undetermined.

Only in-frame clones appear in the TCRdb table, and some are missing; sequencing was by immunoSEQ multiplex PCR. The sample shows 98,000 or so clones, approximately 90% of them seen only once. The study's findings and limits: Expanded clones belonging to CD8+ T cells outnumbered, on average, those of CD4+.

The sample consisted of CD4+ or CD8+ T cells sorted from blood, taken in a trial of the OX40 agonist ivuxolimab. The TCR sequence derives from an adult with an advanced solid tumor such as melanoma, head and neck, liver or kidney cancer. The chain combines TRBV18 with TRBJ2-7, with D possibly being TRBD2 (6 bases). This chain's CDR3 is CASSPMEGKQYF. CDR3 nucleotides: TGTGCCAGCTCACCGATGGAGGGTAAGCAGTACTTC.